The 13 T cell receptor beta chains reported below all come from one sample, sequenced in a study of shared T cell receptors in the human thymus. Clones were sequenced by immunoSEQ multiplex PCR, and TCRdb holds only the in-frame ones, with some missing. The sample holds fewer than 700,000 clones; around nine tenths are singletons and the top ten take around 0.01%. This sample was shared with a second study, whose subject was human thymus T cells.

The sequenced material came from thymocytes. The receptors originated from a boy in the first two years of life with a congenital heart defect.

The chain couples TRBV5-6 to TRBJ2-3, with a possible D match to TRBD2 (6 bases). The CDR3 is made up of 15 amino acids. Germline V lookup: CDR1 SGHDT, CDR2 YYEEEE. Deletions cut 0 bases from V and 0 bases from J, with 8 bases between. The CDR3 spells CASSLGLASTDTQYF. The CDR3 DNA follows: TGTGCCAGCAGCTTGGGGCTAGCGAGCACAGATACGCAGTATTTT.

The V and J genes are TRBV10-3 and TRBJ2-3; TRBD2 aligns across 12 bases. This CDR3 has 15 amino acids. CDR1 is ENHRY and CDR2 is SYGVKD in the germline V gene. V dropped 5 bases and J dropped 4; count of bases not matched to a gene: 4. The CDR3 loop is CAISSLAGGPDTQYF. The CDR3 DNA sequence: TGTGCCATCAGTTCGCTAGCGGGAGGGCCAGATACGCAGTATTTT.

This CDR3 is CASSQDRGRPIYEQYF. CDR3 nucleotides: TGCGCCAGCAGCCAAGATCGAGGGAGGCCAATCTACGAGCAGTACTTC. V gene TRBV4-3 combines with J gene TRBJ2-7; perhaps TRBD2 as D (6 bases). The V end lost 0 bases, the J end lost 3 bases, and 15 bases lay between the germline ends. In germline, CDR1 is LGHNA, CDR2 YSLEER. CDR3 length equals 16 residues.

The chain has TRBV27 and TRBJ2-2; 9 bases are a match to TRBD2. Germline V CDR1 and CDR2: MNHEY, SMNVEV (reference sequence). V gave up 6 bases and J gave up 1 base; unmatched junction bases: 6. The CDR3 extends over 16 amino acids. CDR3 DNA sequence: TGTGCCAGCAGCCCCACTAGCGGGCGGAACACCGGGGAGCTGTTTTTT. Translated: CASSPTSGRNTGELFF.

V and J are TRBV7-9 and TRBJ1-1; weak D call: TRBD1 (6 bases). Germline lookup yields CDR1 SEHNR and CDR2 FQNEAQ (reference sequence). The CDR3 is 16 amino acids. V gave up 1 base and J gave up 2 bases, with 14 bases separating them. The CDR3 bases are TGTGCCAGCAGCTTAGTGGCAGGGGCTCCCAACACTGAAGCTTTCTTT. Amino acids: CASSLVAGAPNTEAFF.

This clone was observed a handful of times. The V call is TRBV6-4, the J call TRBJ2-3, with 13 bases fitting TRBD2. The CDR3 is made up of 16 amino acids. Germline CDR1 reads MRHNA; CDR2 reads SNTAGT. The J segment lost 1 base and the V segment lost 7 bases, leaving 5 bases of the junction unmatched. The CDR3 DNA reads as TGTGCCAGCATACGGACTAGCGGGAGTTGCACAGATACGCAGTATTTT. This translates into CASIRTSGSCTDTQYF.

The chain couples TRBV5-4 to TRBJ1-4; D is possibly TRBD1 (6 bases). The length of the CDR3 is 15 residues. Germline assignment: CDR1 SGHNT and CDR2 YYREEE (reference sequence). V was trimmed by 1 base and J by 8 bases, leaving 15 bases between them. This CDR3 reads CASSLQGQGGEKLFF. CDR3 nucleotides: TGTGCCAGCAGCTTGCAGGGGCAGGGCGGGGAAAAACTGTTTTTT.

This clone was seen only once. The gene calls are TRBV5-6 and TRBJ1-1; 8 bases line up with TRBD1. The CDR3 length is 16 residues. V lost 4 bases, J lost 1 base, and 9 bases stayed unmatched. CDR1 SGHDT and CDR2 YYEEEE come from the germline V gene. The CDR3 DNA follows: TGTGCCAGCAGCGTTCCCCCTGACAGGGGGAACACTGAAGCTTTCTTT. Translated: CASSVPPDRGNTEAFF.

The rearrangement uses TRBV19 and TRBJ2-7, with 9 positions matching TRBD1. The ends lost 5 bases at V and 5 bases at J; junction bases unmatched: 10. The CDR3 length is 15 residues. Germline CDR1 LNHDA, CDR2 SQIVND (reference sequence). The CDR3 loop is CASSVSGTGPHEQYF. CDR3 DNA: TGTGCCAGTAGTGTCTCCGGGACAGGGCCCCACGAGCAGTACTTC.

V and J are TRBV28 and TRBJ2-7; 9 positions agree with TRBD2. CDR3 length equals 17 residues. The V and J ends lost 8 bases and 2 bases, in that order; junction bases with no gene match: 16. Germline V gene data show CDR1 as MDHEN and CDR2 as SYDVKM. Here the CDR3 reads CASGNGPPGTSPYEQYF. The CDR3 nucleotides are TGTGCCAGCGGTAATGGCCCCCCCGGGACTAGCCCCTACGAGCAGTACTTC.

CDR3: CASSRKRGTDTQYF. The CDR3 DNA sequence: TGTGCCAGCAGTCGCAAACGGGGCACAGATACGCAGTATTTT. This sequence joins TRBV27 and TRBJ2-3; no firm D call. Trimming took off 5 bases at V and 1 base at J, with 10 bases between the two ends. The CDR3 totals 14 residues. Germline loops: CDR1 MNHEY, CDR2 SMNVEV (reference sequence).

This clone was detected a few times. The chain is built from TRBV5-8 and TRBJ2-6; perhaps TRBD2 as D (7 bases). Trimming took off 7 bases at V and 4 bases at J, with 21 bases between the two ends. CDR3 length: 17 amino acids. CDR1 SGHTS and CDR2 YDEGEE come from the germline V gene. CDR3 in DNA: TGTGCCAGCTCCTGTAGGTCCCGGGGGGCCGGGGCCAACGTCCTGACTTTC. Its protein is CASSCRSRGAGANVLTF.

This clone was observed a single time. The chain employs TRBV5-6 and TRBJ2-5; D possibly corresponds to TRBD2 (6 bases). V lost 1 base, J lost 4 bases, and 14 bases lay in between. CDR3 length equals 15 residues. Germline values: CDR1 SGHDT, CDR2 YYEEEE. The CDR3 nucleotides are TGTGCCAGCAGCTTGTCCGGGAGCAAAGGAGAGACCCAGTACTTC. Amino acid sequence: CASSLSGSKGETQYF.